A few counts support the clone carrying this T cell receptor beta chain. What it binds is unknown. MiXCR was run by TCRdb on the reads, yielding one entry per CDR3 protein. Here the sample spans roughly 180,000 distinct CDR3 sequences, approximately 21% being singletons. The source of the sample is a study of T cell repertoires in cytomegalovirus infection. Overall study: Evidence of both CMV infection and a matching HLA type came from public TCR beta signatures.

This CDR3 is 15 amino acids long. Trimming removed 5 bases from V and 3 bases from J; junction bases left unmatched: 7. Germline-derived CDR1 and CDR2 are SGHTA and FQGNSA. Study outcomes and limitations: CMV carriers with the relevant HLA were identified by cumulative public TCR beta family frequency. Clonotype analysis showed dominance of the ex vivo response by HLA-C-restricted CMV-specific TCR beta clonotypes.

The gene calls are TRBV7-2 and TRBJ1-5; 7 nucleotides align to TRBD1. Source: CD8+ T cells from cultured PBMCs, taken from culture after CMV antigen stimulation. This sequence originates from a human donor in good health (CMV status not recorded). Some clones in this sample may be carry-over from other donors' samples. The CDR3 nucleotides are TGTGCCAGCAGCAAAACGGGACAGCACAATCAGCCCCAGCATTTT. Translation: CASSKTGQHNQPQHF.